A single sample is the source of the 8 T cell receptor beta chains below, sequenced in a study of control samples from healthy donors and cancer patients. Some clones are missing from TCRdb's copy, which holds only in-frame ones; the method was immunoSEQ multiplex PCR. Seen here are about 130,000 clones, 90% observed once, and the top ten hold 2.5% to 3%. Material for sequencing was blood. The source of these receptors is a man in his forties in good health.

CDR3 sequence reads: CASSELQGGSGNTIYF. CDR3 DNA sequence: TGTGCCAGCAGTGAACTTCAGGGCGGCTCTGGAAACACCATATATTTT. The V call is TRBV25-1, the J call TRBJ1-3; D is possibly TRBD1 (5 bases). The germline V gene encodes CDR1 MGHDK and CDR2 SYGVNS. This CDR3 spans 16 amino acids. Trimming left V 2 bases short and J 0 bases short, with 11 bases between.

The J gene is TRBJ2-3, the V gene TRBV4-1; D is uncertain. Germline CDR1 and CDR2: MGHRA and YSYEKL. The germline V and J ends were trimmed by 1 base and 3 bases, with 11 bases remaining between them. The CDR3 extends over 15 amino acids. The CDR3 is CASSQGPALTDTQYF. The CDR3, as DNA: TGCGCCAGCAGCCAAGGACCTGCGTTGACAGATACGCAGTATTTT.

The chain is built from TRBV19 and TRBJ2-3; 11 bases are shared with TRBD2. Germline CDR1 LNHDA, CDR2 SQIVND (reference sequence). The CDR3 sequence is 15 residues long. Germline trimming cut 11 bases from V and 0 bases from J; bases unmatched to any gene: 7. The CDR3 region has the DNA TGTGCCTCTAGCGGGGGGCCGACTAGCACAGATACGCAGTATTTT. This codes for CASSGGPTSTDTQYF.

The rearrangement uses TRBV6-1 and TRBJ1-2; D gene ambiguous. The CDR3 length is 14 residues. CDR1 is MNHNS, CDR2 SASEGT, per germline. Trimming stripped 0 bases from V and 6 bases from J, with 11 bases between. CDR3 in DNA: TGTGCCAGCAGTGAAGCGCCCGTTGTCCATGGCTACACCTTC. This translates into CASSEAPVVHGYTF.

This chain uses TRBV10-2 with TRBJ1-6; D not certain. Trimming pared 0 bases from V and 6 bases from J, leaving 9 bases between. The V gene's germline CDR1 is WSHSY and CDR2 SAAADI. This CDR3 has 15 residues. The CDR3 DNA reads TGCGCCAGCAGTGAGTCGCGACGGCTTAATTCACCCCTCCACTTT. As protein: CASSESRRLNSPLHF.

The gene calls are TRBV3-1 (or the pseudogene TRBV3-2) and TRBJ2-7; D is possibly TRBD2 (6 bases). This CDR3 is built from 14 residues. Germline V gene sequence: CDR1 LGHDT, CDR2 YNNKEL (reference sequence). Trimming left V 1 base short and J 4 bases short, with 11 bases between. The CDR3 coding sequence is TGTGCCAGCAGCCAAGTCTTTAGCGGATACGAGCAGTACTTC. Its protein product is CASSQVFSGYEQYF.

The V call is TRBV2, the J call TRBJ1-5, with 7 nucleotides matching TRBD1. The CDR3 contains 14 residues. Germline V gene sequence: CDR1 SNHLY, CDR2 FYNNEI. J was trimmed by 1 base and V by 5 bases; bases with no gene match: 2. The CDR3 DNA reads TGTGCCAGCAGTCTACAGGGGAGCAATCAGCCCCAGCATTTT. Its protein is CASSLQGSNQPQHF.

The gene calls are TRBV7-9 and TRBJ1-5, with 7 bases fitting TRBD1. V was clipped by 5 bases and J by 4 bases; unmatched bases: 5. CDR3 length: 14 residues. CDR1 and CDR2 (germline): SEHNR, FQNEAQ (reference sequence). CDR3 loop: CASSDPGQNQPQHF. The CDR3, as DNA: TGTGCCAGCAGCGACCCGGGACAGAATCAGCCCCAGCATTTT.